This T cell receptor (beta chain) appears in the sequencing data of a study of metastatic and nonmetastatic thyroid tumors. This clone was seen a handful of times. TCRdb re-analyzed the PCR reads using MiXCR. Of some 13,000 clones listed, about 26% are singletons. Nobody among the patients had been given any treatment before thyroid surgery. There are 15 residues in the CDR3. Germline V lookup: CDR1 MDHEN, CDR2 SYDVKM. V was clipped by 7 bases and J by 4 bases, with 19 bases between them. The chain links TRBV28 to TRBJ1-1; D perhaps matches TRBD1 (5 bases). The sequence derives from a female donor with papillary thyroid cancer or a benign thyroid nodule (not recorded which). Some clones in this sample may be carry-over from other donors' samples. The sequenced sample was tumor tissue. The CDR3, as DNA: TGTGCCAGCATACCTCCTCGTGACAGTATCACTGAAGCTTTCTTT. It codes for CASIPPRDSITEAFF.